These 2 T cell receptor beta chains originate from one sample sequenced in a study of response to subunit inactivated influenza vaccine. TCRdb called the RT-PCR reads again in MiXCR, with one record for every CDR3 protein. Of 500,000 to 600,000 distinct CDR3 sequences in the sample, around 13% were seen once. The material was PBMCs from blood, obtained about 13 days after vaccination. Receptor source: a man aged 50 or older who received an inactivated influenza vaccine.

This chain connects TRBV6-2 or TRBV6-3 to TRBJ2-7; a weak D match, TRBD1 (5 bases). The CDR3 loop spans 15 amino acids. From germline, CDR1 is MNHEY and CDR2 SVGEGT. V lost 6 bases and J 1 base, leaving 16 bases between the germline ends. CDR3 loop: CASRGTGSPSYEQYF. In DNA form, the CDR3 reads TGTGCCAGCAGAGGCACAGGCTCCCCTTCCTACGAGCAGTACTTC.

Only a few counts were recorded for this clonotype. This sequence joins TRBV12-3 or TRBV12-4 and TRBJ2-1, with TRBD2 identical over 8 bases. V lost 3 bases, J lost 10 bases, and 11 bases stayed unmatched. This CDR3 region has 15 residues. The CDR3 loop reads CASSFSGTSFQEQFF. In DNA, the CDR3 is TGTGCCAGCAGTTTTTCCGGGACTAGTTTTCAGGAGCAGTTCTTC.